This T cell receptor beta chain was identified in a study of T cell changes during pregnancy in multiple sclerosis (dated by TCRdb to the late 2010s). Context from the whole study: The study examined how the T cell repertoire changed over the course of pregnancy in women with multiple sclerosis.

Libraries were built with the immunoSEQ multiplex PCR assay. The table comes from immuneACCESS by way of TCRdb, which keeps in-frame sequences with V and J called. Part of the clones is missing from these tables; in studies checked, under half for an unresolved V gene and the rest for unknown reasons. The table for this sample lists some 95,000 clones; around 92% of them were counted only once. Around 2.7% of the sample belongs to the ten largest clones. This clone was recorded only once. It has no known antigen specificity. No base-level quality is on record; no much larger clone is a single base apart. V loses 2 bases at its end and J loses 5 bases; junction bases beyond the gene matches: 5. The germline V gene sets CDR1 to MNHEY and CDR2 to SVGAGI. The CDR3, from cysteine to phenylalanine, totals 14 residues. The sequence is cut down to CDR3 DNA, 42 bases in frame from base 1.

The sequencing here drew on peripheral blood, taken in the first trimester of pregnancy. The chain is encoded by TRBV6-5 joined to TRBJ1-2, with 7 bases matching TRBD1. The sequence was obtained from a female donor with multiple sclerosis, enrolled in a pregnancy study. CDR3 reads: CASSYRGRRYGYTF. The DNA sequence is TGTGCCAGCAGTTACAGGGGGCGCCGGTATGGCTACACCTTC.